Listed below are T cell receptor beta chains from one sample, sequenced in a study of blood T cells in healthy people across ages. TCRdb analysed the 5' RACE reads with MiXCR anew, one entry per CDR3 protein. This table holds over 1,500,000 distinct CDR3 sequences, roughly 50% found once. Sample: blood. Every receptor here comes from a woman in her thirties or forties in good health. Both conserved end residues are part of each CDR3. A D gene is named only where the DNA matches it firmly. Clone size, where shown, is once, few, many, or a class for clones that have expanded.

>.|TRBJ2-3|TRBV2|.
TGTGCCAGCAGCCGGGGCTTGCAAGATACGCAGTATTTT
CASSRGLQDTQYF
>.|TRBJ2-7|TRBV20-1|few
TGCAGTGCCGCGAGTGGGGCCTCCTACGAGCAGTACTTC
CSAASGASYEQYF
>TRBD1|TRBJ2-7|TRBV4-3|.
TGCGCCAGCAGCCAAGGCCCGTTCGGACAGGTGGGCTCCTACGAGCAGTACTTC
CASSQGPFGQVGSYEQYF
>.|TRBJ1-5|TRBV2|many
TGTGCCAGCGAAACTGGACCCAAGAGCAATCAGCCCCAGCATTTT
CASETGPKSNQPQHF
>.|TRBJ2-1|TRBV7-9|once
TGTGCCAGCAGCTTAGTCGGTGGCTCCCCTGACAATGAGCAGTTCTTC
CASSLVGGSPDNEQFF
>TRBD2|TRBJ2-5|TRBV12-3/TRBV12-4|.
TGTGCCAGCAGTTTGACTACGGAACTAGCGGGCAGGGAGACCCAGTACTTC
CASSLTTELAGRETQYF
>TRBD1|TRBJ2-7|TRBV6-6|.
TGTGCCAGCAGTTACCCCGGGACAGGCTACGAGCAGTACTTC
CASSYPGTGYEQYF
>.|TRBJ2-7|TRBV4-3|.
TGCGCCAGCAGCCAAGATTTTACAGCGAGCTACTACGAGCAGTACTTC
CASSQDFTASYYEQYF
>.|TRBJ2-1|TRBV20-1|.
TGCAGTGCTAGACTACCGACAGGAATATACAATGAGCAGTTCTTC
CSARLPTGIYNEQFF
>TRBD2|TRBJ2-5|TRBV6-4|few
TGTGCCAGCGGATGGACTAGACAGGAGACCCAGTACTTC
CASGWTRQETQYF
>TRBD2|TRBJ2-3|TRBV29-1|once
TGCAGCGTTGAAGGGGAGGTAGCGGGGGGGTTTGTCACGCAGTATTTT
CSVEGEVAGGFVTQYF
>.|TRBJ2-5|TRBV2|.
TGTGCCAGCAGTGTGGAACGAAAAGAGACCCAGTACTTC
CASSVERKETQYF
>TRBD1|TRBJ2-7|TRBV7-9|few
TGTGCCAGCAGCAACCCGGGACAGGACTCCTACGAGCAGTACTTC
CASSNPGQDSYEQYF
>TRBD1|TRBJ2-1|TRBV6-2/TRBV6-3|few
TGTGCCAGCAGTTACTCTAGGGACAGGGGTTCGTATCGCAATGAGCAGTTCTTC
CASSYSRDRGSYRNEQFF
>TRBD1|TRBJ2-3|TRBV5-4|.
TGTGCCAACAGACCGAACCAGGGGGCTACAGATACGCAGTATTTT
CANRPNQGATDTQYF
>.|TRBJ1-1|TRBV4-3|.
TGCGCCAGCAGCCAAGATGTGGGTAAAGCTTTCTTT
CASSQDVGKAFF
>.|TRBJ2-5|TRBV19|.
TGTGCCAGTAGTATTTCTGAACTTTCAGAGACCCAGTACTTC
CASSISELSETQYF
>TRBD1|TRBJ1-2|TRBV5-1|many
TGTGCCAGCAGCATTGACAGGGACTATGGCTACACCTTC
CASSIDRDYGYTF
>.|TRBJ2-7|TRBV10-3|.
TGTGCCATCAGTGAGTGGTGGGCAGCAAGCTACGAGCAGTACTTC
CAISEWWAASYEQYF
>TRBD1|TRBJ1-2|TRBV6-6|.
TGTGCCAGCACCTCGGACAGGGGGCGAAACACCTTC
CASTSDRGRNTF
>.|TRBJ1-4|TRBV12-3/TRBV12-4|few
TGTGCCAGCAGACAGACAGCGGTGAGGAATGAAAAACTGTTTTTT
CASRQTAVRNEKLFF
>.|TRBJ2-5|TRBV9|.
TGTGCCAGCGGGGGCCCTGGAGAGACCCAGTACTTC
CASGGPGETQYF
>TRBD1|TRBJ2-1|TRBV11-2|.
TGTGCCAGCAGCCGTAGGGACCCCGACAGGGCGAATGAGCAGTTCTTC
CASSRRDPDRANEQFF
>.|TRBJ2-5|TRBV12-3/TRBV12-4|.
TGTGCCAGCCATCAAGGGGGGGCCCAAGAGACCCAGTACTTC
CASHQGGAQETQYF
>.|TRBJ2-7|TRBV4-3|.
TGCGCCAGCAGCCAAGAGATAGGGGGGATCTACGAGCAGTACTTC
CASSQEIGGIYEQYF
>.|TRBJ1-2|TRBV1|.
TGCACCAGCAGCCCCTGTGGGGGCGGCTATGGCTACACCTTC
CTSSPCGGGYGYTF
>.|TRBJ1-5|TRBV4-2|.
TGTGCCAGCAGCCAAGGTAGCGATCAGCCCCAGCATTTT
CASSQGSDQPQHF
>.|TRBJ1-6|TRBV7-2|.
TGTGCCAGCAGCTTATACAGGGTTGAGTCACCCCTCCACTTT
CASSLYRVESPLHF
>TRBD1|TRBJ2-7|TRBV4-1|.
TGCGCCAGCAGCCATGGACAGGTCCGAAGCTCCTACGAGCAGTACTTC
CASSHGQVRSSYEQYF
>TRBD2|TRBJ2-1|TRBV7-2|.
TGTACCAGCAGCCCCGGGAGGACCTCCTACAATGAGCAGTTCTTC
CTSSPGRTSYNEQFF
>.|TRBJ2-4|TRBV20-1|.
TGCAGTGCTCCCGAGGAGGGGGTAGGAGCCAAAAACATTCAGTACTTC
CSAPEEGVGAKNIQYF
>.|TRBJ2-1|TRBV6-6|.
TGTGCCAGCAGGAGAGACGGGGGCGGGAATGAGCGGTTCTTC
CASRRDGGGNERFF
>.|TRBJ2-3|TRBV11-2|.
TGTGCCAGCACGAGGGGCGCAGTTAGCACAGATACGCAGTATTTT
CASTRGAVSTDTQYF
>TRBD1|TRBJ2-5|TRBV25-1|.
TGTGCCAGCAGTGAATCCACAGGGGTTCAAGAGACCCAGTACTTC
CASSESTGVQETQYF
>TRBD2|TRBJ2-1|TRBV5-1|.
TGCGCCAGCAGCTGGGGCATGACGGGGGGGGAGTTCTTC
CASSWGMTGGEFF
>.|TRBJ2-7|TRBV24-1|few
TGTGCCACCAGTGATTTCGGTGGCGAGCAGTACTTC
CATSDFGGEQYF
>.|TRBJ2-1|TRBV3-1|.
TGTGCCAGCAGCCAAGATCGTTGGCGGGAGCAGTTCTTC
CASSQDRWREQFF
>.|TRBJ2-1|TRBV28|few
TGTGCCAGCAGCCCCGGGGATACTTCCTACAATGAGCAGTTCTTC
CASSPGDTSYNEQFF
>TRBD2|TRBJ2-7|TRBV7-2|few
TGTGCCAGCAGCGTGCAAGGAGGACTAGCCGCTTACGAGCAGTACTTC
CASSVQGGLAAYEQYF
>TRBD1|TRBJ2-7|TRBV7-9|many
TGTGCCAGCAGCTCGCCGACAGGGTCCTACGAGCAGTACTTC
CASSSPTGSYEQYF
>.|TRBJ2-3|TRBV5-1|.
TGCGCCAGCAGCTTTTCAGGTCCCGGTGGGGATACGCAGTATTTT
CASSFSGPGGDTQYF
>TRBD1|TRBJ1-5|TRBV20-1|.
TGCAGTGCCCCGGGACAGTACAATCAGCCCCAGCATTTT
CSAPGQYNQPQHF
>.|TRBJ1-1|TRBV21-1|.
TGTGCCAGCGTGTTGAACACTGAAGCTTTCTTT
CASVLNTEAFF
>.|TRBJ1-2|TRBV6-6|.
TGTGCCAGCAGCGGACGGTCAAACCATGGCTACACCTTC
CASSGRSNHGYTF
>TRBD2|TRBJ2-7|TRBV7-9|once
TGTGCCAGCAGCCCCTCTGGGACTAGGGCCTACGAGCAGTACTTC
CASSPSGTRAYEQYF
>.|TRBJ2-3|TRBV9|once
TGTGCCAGCAGCGTAGAGGGCCATAGCACAGATACGCAGTATTTT
CASSVEGHSTDTQYF
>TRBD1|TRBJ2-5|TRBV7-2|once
TGTGCCAGCAGCTCGACCGGACAGGCCGAGACCCAGTACTTC
CASSSTGQAETQYF
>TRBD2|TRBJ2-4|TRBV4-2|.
TGTGCCAGCAGCCAAGACGCTAGCGGGGGGGTAGCCAAAAACATTCAGTACTTC
CASSQDASGGVAKNIQYF
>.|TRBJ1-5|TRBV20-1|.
TGCAGTGCAAAAGACAGGAAGTTAAGTCAGCCCCAGCATTTT
CSAKDRKLSQPQHF
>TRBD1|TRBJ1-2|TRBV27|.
TGTGCCAGCAGAGGGGGACAGCTCTTCTATGGCTACACCTTC
CASRGGQLFYGYTF
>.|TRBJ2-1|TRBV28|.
TGTGCCAGCAGCCCCTTGGGGGTCCCGAGAAGCTCCTACAATGAGCAGTTCTTC
CASSPLGVPRSSYNEQFF
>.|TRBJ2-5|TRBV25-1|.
TGTGCCAGCAGTGAATCTATCCGGTACTTC
CASSESIRYF
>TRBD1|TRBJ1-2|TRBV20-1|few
TGCAGTGCTAGAACGCGGGGGACAGGCGATAACTATGGCTACACCTTC
CSARTRGTGDNYGYTF